This entry concerns a single TCR beta chain. The target antigen is unknown. Trimming removed 5 bases from V and 1 base from J; junction bases left unmatched: 9. This CDR3 is 16 amino acids long. The germline gives CDR1 SEHNR, CDR2 FQNEAQ (reference sequence). TCRdb's table, derived via immunoSEQ multiplex PCR, lists solely in-frame clones and lacks some. The sample records around 68,000 clones, 70% to 90% being singletons. The record originates from a study of OX40 agonist ivuxolimab in advanced cancers. Study-wide background: A mean age of approximately 58 years, range about 20 to 79, was recorded, and approximately 85% were male. Study results and caveats: The work left the antigen specificity of expanded peripheral T cells undetermined. Among the lowest levels of clonal expansion were found in partial responders at 0.1-3.0 mg/kg.

V gene TRBV7-9 combines with J gene TRBJ2-3, with 7 bases matching TRBD2. This TCR derives from an adult with an advanced solid tumor such as melanoma, head and neck, liver or kidney cancer. The material was CD4+ or CD8+ T cells sorted from blood, obtained in a trial of the OX40 agonist ivuxolimab. The CDR3 protein is CASSDSRAGGTDTQYF. DNA for the CDR3: TGTGCCAGCAGCGATAGCCGTGCGGGGGGCACAGATACGCAGTATTTT.